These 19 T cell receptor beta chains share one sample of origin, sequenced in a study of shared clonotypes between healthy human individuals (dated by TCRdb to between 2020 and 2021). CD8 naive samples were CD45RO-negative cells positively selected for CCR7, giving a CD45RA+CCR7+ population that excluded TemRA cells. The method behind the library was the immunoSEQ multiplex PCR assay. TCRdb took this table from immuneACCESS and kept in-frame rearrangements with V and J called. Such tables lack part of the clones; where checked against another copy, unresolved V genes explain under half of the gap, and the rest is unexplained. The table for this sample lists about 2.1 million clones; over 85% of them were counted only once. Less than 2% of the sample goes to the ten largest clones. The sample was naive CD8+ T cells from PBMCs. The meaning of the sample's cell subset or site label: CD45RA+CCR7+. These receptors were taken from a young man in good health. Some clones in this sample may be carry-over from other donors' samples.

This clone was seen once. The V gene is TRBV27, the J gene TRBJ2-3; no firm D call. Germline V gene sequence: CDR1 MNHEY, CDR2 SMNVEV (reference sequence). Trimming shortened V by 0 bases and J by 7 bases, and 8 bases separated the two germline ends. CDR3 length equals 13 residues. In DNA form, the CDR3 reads TGTGCCAGCAGTTTATCGTCAGGATATACGCAGTATTTT. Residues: CASSLSSGYTQYF.

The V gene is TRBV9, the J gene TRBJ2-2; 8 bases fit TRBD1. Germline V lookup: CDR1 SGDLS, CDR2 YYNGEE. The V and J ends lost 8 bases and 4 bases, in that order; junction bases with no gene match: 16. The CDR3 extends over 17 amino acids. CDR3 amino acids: CASTRESGQGITGELFF. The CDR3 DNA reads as TGTGCCAGTACCAGAGAGAGTGGACAGGGTATCACCGGGGAGCTGTTTTTT.

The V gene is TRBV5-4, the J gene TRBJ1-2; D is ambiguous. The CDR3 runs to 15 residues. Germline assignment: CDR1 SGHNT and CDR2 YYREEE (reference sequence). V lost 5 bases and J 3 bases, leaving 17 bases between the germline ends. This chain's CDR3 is CASSRWRAWDYGYTF. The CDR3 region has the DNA TGTGCCAGCAGTAGATGGCGGGCCTGGGACTATGGCTACACCTTC.

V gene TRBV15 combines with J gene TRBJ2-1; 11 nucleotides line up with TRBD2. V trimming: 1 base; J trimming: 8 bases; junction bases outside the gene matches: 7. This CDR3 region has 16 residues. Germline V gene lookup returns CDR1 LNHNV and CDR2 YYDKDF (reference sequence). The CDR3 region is CATSRAPSGRLDEQFF. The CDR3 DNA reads TGTGCCACCAGCAGAGCCCCTAGCGGGAGGCTCGATGAGCAGTTCTTC.

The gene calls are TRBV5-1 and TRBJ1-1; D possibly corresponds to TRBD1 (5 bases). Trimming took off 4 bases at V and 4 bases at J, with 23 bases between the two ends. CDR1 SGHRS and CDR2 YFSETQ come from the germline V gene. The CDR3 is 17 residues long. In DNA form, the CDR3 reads TGCGCCAGCAGCGCGCCAACCGGGACCCCTTCTGGCACTGAAGCTTTCTTT. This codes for CASSAPTGTPSGTEAFF.

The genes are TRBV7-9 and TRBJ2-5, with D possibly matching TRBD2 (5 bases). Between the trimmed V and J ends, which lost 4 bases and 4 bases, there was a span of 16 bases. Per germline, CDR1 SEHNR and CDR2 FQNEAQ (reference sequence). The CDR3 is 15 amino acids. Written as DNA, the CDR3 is TGTGCCAGCAGCTACACTCGGGAAGTTTTAGAGACCCAGTACTTC. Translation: CASSYTREVLETQYF.

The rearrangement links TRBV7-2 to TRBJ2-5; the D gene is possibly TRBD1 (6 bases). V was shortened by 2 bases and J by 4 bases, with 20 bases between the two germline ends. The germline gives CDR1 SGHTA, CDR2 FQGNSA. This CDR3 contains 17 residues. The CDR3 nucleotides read TGTGCCAGCAGCTTATCCTTCTCAGGGGCAGGGGTAGAGACCCAGTACTTC. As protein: CASSLSFSGAGVETQYF.

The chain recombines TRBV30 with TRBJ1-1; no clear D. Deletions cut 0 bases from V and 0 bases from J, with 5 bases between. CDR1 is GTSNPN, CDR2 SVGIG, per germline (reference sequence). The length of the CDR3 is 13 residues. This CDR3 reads CAWSVPLNTEAFF. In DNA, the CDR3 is TGTGCCTGGAGTGTACCCCTGAACACTGAAGCTTTCTTT.

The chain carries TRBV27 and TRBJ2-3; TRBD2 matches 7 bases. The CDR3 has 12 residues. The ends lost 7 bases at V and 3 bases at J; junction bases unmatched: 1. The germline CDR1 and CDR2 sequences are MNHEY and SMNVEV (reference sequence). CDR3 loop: CASMGGTDTQYF. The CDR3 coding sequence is TGTGCCAGCATGGGGGGGACAGATACGCAGTATTTT.

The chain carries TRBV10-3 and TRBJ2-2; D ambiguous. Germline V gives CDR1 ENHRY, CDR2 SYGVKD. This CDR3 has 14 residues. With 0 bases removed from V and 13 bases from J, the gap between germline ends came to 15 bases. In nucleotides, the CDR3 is TGTGCCATCAGTGAGTCCCCAGAAGTTTACCCGCTGTTTTTT. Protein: CAISESPEVYPLFF.

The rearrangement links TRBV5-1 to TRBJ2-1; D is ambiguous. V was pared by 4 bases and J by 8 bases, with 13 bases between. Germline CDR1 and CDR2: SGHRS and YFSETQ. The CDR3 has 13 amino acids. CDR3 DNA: TGCGCCAGCAGCCCTGGTTTCCCAGATGAGCAGTTCTTC. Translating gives CASSPGFPDEQFF.

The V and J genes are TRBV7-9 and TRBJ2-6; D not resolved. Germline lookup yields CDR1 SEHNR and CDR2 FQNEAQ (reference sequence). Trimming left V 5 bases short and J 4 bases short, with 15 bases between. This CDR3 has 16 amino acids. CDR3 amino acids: CASSHPGPGGANVLTF. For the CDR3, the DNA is TGTGCCAGCAGCCACCCCGGCCCCGGGGGGGCCAACGTCCTGACTTTC.

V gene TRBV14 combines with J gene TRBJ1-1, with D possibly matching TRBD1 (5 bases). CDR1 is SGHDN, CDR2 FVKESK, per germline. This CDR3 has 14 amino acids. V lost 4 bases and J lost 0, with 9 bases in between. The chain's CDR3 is CASSPDTMNTEAFF. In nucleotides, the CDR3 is TGTGCCAGCAGCCCGGACACGATGAACACTGAAGCTTTCTTT.

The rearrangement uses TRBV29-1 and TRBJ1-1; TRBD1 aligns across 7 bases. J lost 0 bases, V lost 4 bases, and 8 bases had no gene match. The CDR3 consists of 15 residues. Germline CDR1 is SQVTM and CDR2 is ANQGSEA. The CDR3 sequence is CSVAGGWGMNTEAFF. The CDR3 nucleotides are TGCAGCGTTGCAGGGGGTTGGGGAATGAACACTGAAGCTTTCTTT.

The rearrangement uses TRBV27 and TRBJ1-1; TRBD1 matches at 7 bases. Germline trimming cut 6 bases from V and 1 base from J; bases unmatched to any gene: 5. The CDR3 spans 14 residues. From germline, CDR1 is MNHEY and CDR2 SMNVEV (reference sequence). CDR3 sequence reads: CASRWGTANTEAFF. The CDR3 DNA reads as TGTGCCAGCAGATGGGGGACAGCGAACACTGAAGCTTTCTTT.

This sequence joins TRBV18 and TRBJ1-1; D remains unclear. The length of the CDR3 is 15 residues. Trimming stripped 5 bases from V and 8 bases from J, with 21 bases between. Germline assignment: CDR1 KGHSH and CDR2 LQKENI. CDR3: CASSTTKGLDLEAFF. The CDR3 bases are TGTGCCAGCTCAACAACAAAGGGCCTCGACCTCGAAGCTTTCTTT.

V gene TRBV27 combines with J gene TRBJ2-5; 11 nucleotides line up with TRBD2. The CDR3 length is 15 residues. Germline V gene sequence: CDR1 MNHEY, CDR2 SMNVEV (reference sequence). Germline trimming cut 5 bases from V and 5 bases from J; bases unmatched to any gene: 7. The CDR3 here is CASSQLAGVPETQYF. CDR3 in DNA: TGTGCCAGCAGTCAACTAGCGGGAGTGCCGGAGACCCAGTACTTC.

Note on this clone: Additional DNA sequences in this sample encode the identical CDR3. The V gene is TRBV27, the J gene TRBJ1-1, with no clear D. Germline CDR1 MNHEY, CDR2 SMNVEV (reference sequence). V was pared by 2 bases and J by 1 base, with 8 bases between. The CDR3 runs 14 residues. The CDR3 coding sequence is TGTGCCAGCAGTTTAAGGGCCCCGAACACTGAAGCTTTCTTT. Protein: CASSLRAPNTEAFF.

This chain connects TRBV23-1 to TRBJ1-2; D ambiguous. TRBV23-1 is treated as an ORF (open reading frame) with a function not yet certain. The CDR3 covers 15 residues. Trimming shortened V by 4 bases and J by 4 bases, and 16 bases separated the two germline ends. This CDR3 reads CASSPDPGFLYGYTF. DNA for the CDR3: TGCGCCAGCAGTCCGGACCCGGGTTTTCTCTATGGCTACACCTTC.